The entry that follows covers one T cell receptor beta chain sequence. TCRdb reprocessed the reads with MiXCR, giving one entry per CDR3 protein. The sample comprises about 97,000 distinct CDR3 sequences, around a third of which are singletons, and roughly 2.2% rests with the top ten. These data come from a study of type 1 regulatory T cells. Overall study context: T-allo10 is an in vitro-generated, Tr1-enriched CD4 T cell product specific for alloantigen.

V gave up 2 bases and J gave up 0 bases, with 8 bases separating them. There are 15 residues in the CDR3. Germline assignment: CDR1 SGHAT and CDR2 FQNNGV. The sequence derives from a human donor in good health. The source material was CD4+ T cells, either the whole sample or a sorted fraction (not recorded which). The chain joins TRBV11-2 to TRBJ2-1; the D is unclear. The CDR3 loop is CASSLLVGSYNEQFF. CDR3 DNA sequence: TGTGCCAGCAGCTTACTTGTAGGCTCCTACAATGAGCAGTTCTTC.